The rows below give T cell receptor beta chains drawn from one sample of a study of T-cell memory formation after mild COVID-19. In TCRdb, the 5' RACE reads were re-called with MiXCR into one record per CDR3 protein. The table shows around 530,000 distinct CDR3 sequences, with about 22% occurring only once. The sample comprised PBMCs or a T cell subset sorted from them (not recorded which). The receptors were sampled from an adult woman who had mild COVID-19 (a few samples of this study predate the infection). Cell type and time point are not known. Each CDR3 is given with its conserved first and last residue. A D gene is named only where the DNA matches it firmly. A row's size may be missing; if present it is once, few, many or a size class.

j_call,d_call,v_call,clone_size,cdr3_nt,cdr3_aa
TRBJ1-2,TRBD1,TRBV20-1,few,TGCAGTGCTGTAGACCCCGGGACAGGGACGAACTATGGCTACACCTTC,CSAVDPGTGTNYGYTF
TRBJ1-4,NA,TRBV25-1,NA,TGTGCCAGCAGTTCCGGCGAGGTGAGGGTTGAAAAACTGTTTTTT,CASSSGEVRVEKLFF
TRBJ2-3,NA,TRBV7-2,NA,TGTGCCAGCAGTCCTGGACTGGCGAGGGTAGATACGCAGTATTTT,CASSPGLARVDTQYF
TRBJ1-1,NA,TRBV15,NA,TGTGCCACCAGCAGTCCTGCGGGAGCAAACACTGAAGCTTTCTTT,CATSSPAGANTEAFF
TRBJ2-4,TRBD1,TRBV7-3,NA,TGTGCCAGCAGCGCCGGGACAGGGACAAACATTCAGTACTTC,CASSAGTGTNIQYF
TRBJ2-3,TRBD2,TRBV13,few,TGTGCCAGCAGCGGCGGGGAGGGAGTAGCAGATACGCAGTATTTT,CASSGGEGVADTQYF
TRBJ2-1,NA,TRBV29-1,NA,TGCAGCGTTGTGTTGACCTCCTACAATGAGCAGTTCTTC,CSVVLTSYNEQFF
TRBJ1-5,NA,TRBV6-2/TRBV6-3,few,TGTGCCAGCAGTTACCAGGGATCCAATCAGCCCCAGCATTTT,CASSYQGSNQPQHF
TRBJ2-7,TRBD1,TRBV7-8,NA,TGTGCCAGCACTCCCCGGACAGGGGAAACCTACGAGCAGTACTTC,CASTPRTGETYEQYF
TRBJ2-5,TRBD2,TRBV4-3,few,TGCGCCAGCAGCCAAGAACGACTAGCGGGATGGGAGACCCAGTACTTC,CASSQERLAGWETQYF
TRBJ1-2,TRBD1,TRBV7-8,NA,TGTGCCAGCACCTCGCGCTTAGGGACAGGGGGTAGCGATGGCTACACCTTC,CASTSRLGTGGSDGYTF
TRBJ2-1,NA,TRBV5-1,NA,TGCGCCAGCAGTTTTGGCCACTCGGGCCACAATGAGCAGTTCTTC,CASSFGHSGHNEQFF
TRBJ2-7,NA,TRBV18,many,TGTGCCAGCTCACCGACCCAAACAGGGTACGAGCAGTACTTC,CASSPTQTGYEQYF
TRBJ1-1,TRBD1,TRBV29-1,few,TGCAGCGCCCGGACAGGGGGCTCCGAAGCTTTCTTT,CSARTGGSEAFF
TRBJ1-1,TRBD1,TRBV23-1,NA,TGCGCCAGCAGTTCTTATCCCGGGACAGCGGAAGCTTTCTTT,CASSSYPGTAEAFF
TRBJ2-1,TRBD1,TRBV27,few,TGTGCCACCAATCCCGGACAGGGATTTTACAATGAGCAGTTCTTC,CATNPGQGFYNEQFF
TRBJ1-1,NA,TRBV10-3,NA,TGTGCCATCAGAGAACGGGTCTCCTCAATGAACACTGAAGCTTTCTTT,CAIRERVSSMNTEAFF
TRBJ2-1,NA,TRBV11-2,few,TGTGCCAGCAGCTTGGCAATAATGCAGTTCTTC,CASSLAIMQFF